This note documents a single T cell receptor beta chain sequence. Its antigen is unidentified. The data were obtained in a study of CD8 T cells in ankylosing spondylitis. The CDR3 is made up of 13 amino acids. Deletions cut 3 bases from V and 5 bases from J, with 10 bases between. General study findings and limits: A TCR beta motif of roughly eight highly homologous variants appeared characteristic of ankylosing spondylitis blood. Significant enrichment of disease-linked clones was reported in matched ankylosing spondylitis synovial fluid.

Molecular-barcoded quantitative 5'-RACE produced these TCR beta libraries. TCRdb processed the 5' RACE reads anew with MiXCR; each CDR3 protein has one entry. The sample holds about 200,000 distinct CDR3 sequences, 9.5% to 15% seen once. What was sequenced was blood, either unsorted or a sorted T cell fraction (not recorded which). The chain couples TRBV12-3 or TRBV12-4 to TRBJ1-2; the D gene is possibly TRBD1 (5 bases). The sequence was collected from a male donor with ankylosing spondylitis or in good health (not recorded which). CDR3: CASSFQGFYGYTF. CDR3 nucleotides: TGTGCCAGCAGTTTCCAGGGTTTTTATGGCTACACCTTC.